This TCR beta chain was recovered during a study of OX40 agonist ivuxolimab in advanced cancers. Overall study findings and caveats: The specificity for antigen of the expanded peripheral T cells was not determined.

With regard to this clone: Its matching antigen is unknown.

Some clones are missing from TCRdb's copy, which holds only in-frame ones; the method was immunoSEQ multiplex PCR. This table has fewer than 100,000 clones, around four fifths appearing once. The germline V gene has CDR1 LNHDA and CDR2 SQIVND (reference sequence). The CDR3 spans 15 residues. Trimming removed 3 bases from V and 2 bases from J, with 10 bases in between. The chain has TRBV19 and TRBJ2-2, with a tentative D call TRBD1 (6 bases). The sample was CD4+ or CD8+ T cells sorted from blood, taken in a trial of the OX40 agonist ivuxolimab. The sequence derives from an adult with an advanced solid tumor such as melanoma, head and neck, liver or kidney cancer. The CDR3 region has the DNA TGTGCCAGTAGTATTGACAGGCAAAACACCGGGGAGCTGTTTTTT. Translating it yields CASSIDRQNTGELFF.